Shown below are 19 T cell receptor beta chains from a single sample sequenced in a study of OX40 agonist ivuxolimab in advanced cancers. Using immunoSEQ multiplex PCR, the repertoire was profiled, and TCRdb retains in-frame clones only, with some absent. The sample holds about 50,000 clones; around nine tenths are singletons and the top ten take around 15%. The specimen was CD4+ or CD8+ T cells sorted from blood, collected in a trial of the OX40 agonist ivuxolimab. These receptors originate from an adult with an advanced solid tumor such as melanoma, head and neck, liver or kidney cancer.

This chain connects TRBV5-1 to TRBJ2-1; 8 bases are shared with TRBD2. The CDR3 sequence is 15 residues long. V lost 4 bases to trimming and J lost 6 bases; unmatched junction nucleotides: 9. CDR1 SGHRS and CDR2 YFSETQ come from the germline V gene. The CDR3 DNA is TGCGCCAGCAGCCCCAGTCGGGGGGGCCTCAATGAGCAGTTCTTC. It translates to CASSPSRGGLNEQFF.

The V gene is TRBV5-1, the J gene TRBJ2-5; 11 bases match TRBD1. Germline lookup yields CDR1 SGHRS and CDR2 YFSETQ. V trimming: 2 bases; J trimming: 9 bases; junction bases outside the gene matches: 18. The CDR3 spans 18 residues. The chain's CDR3 is CASSFYKIGQGARIAQYF. The CDR3 nucleotides read TGCGCCAGCAGCTTCTATAAAATAGGACAGGGGGCCAGGATAGCCCAGTACTTC.

The genes are TRBV29-1 and TRBJ2-3; either TRBD1 or TRBD2 may fit D (5 bases each). The germline V gene encodes CDR1 SQVTM and CDR2 ANQGSEA. Trimming left V 3 bases short and J 6 bases short, with 10 bases between. This CDR3 is built from 12 residues. CDR3 nucleotide sequence: TGCAGCGTTGATCGGGGCTACGATACGCAGTATTTT. It specifies CSVDRGYDTQYF.

The CDR3 spells CASSLADYNEQFF. CDR3 sequence (DNA): TGTGCCAGCTCACTAGCGGACTACAATGAGCAGTTCTTC. This chain joins TRBV6-1 and TRBJ2-1; 8 bases agree with TRBD2. V lost 8 bases to trimming and J lost 3 bases; unmatched junction nucleotides: 3. This CDR3 has 13 residues. Germline lookup yields CDR1 MNHNS and CDR2 SASEGT.

This clone was counted between two and nine times. This sequence joins TRBV6-4 and TRBJ2-6; D is tentatively TRBD1 or TRBD2 (6 bases each). Germline CDR1 and CDR2: MRHNA and SNTAGT. The V gene lost 3 bases and the J gene lost 0 bases, with 9 bases spanning the gap. The CDR3 runs to 16 residues. The CDR3 DNA reads TGTGCCAGCAGTGAGGAGGGGGGCTCTGGGGCCAACGTCCTGACTTTC. This sequence encodes CASSEEGGSGANVLTF.

The rearrangement joins TRBV11-1 to TRBJ2-7; perhaps TRBD1 as D (6 bases). There are 16 residues in the CDR3. Germline V gives CDR1 SGHAT, CDR2 FQDESV (reference sequence). V shed 1 base and J shed 6 bases, with 19 bases lying between them. The CDR3 here is CASSLEGTPDLGEQYF. CDR3 sequence (DNA): TGTGCCAGCAGCTTAGAAGGGACACCTGACCTTGGCGAGCAGTACTTC.

The genes are TRBV23-1 and TRBJ1-6; 7 bases are a match to TRBD1. TRBV23-1 is an open reading frame whose function is uncertain. There are 18 residues in the CDR3. V shed 0 bases and J 3 bases; nucleotides not matched to a gene: 8. CDR3 in amino acids: CASSQSGARTGYNSPLHF. DNA for the CDR3: TGCGCCAGCAGTCAATCGGGTGCTAGGACAGGCTATAATTCACCCCTCCACTTT.

The chain has TRBV5-1 and TRBJ2-1; 7 nucleotides align to TRBD2. Trimming at V came to 8 bases and at J to 5 bases, leaving 13 bases not matched to a gene. Germline V CDR1 and CDR2: SGHRS, YFSETQ. The CDR3 has 15 residues. The CDR3 nucleotides read TGCGCCAGTTGGCGGGGGAACCACAAAAACAATGAGCAGTTCTTC. Translated: CASWRGNHKNNEQFF.

The V and J genes are TRBV5-4 and TRBJ2-2; D remains ambiguous. Trimming removed 3 bases from V and 1 base from J, with 10 bases in between. There are 15 residues in the CDR3. CDR1 is SGHNT, CDR2 YYREEE, per germline (reference sequence). The CDR3 bases are TGTGCCAGCAGCTCCGACGACGGGAACACCGGGGAGCTGTTTTTT. Protein product: CASSSDDGNTGELFF.

This chain connects TRBV9 to TRBJ2-7; 7 positions agree with TRBD1. V was pared by 4 bases and J by 2 bases, with 18 bases of the junction left unmatched. Germline V gene lookup returns CDR1 SGDLS and CDR2 YYNGEE. CDR3 length: 18 amino acids. The CDR3 region is CASSHNKIGRDSTYEQYF. The CDR3, as DNA: TGTGCCAGCAGCCACAACAAAATTGGCCGGGACAGCACCTACGAGCAGTACTTC.

This clone was detected a few times. The genes are TRBV7-8 and TRBJ2-7, with D possibly being TRBD2 (5 bases). CDR1 is SGHVS, CDR2 FQNEAQ, per germline. Deletions cut 1 base from V and 0 bases from J, with 13 bases between. The CDR3 has 16 amino acids. The CDR3 region has the DNA TGTGCCAGCAGCTTAGGTCTAGCACCGAGCTCCTACGAGCAGTACTTC. It encodes CASSLGLAPSSYEQYF.

This sequence joins TRBV6-5 and TRBJ2-1; D ambiguous. The CDR3 consists of 13 residues. Germline loops: CDR1 MNHEY, CDR2 SVGAGI. V was cut by 4 bases and J by 2 bases, with 6 bases left in between. This chain's CDR3 is CASSSRAYNEQFF. CDR3 in DNA: TGTGCCAGCAGTTCCCGGGCCTACAATGAGCAGTTCTTC.

This clone turned up a few times. The chain links TRBV6-1 to TRBJ2-2, with TRBD1 matching 7 bases. Germline assignment: CDR1 MNHNS and CDR2 SASEGT. The V and J ends lost 2 bases and 3 bases, in that order; junction bases with no gene match: 0. The length of the CDR3 is 14 residues. The CDR3 coding sequence is TGTGCCAGCAGTGAACAGGGGGACACCGGGGAGCTGTTTTTT. It is translated as CASSEQGDTGELFF.

The rearrangement joins TRBV14 to TRBJ2-6, with no clear D. Germline lookup yields CDR1 SGHDN and CDR2 FVKESK. CDR3 size: 13 residues. Deletions cut 2 bases from V and 4 bases from J, with 3 bases between. This CDR3 reads CASSQPGANVLTF. The CDR3 bases are TGTGCCAGCAGCCAACCCGGGGCCAACGTCCTGACTTTC.

The DNA for the CDR3 is TGTGCCAGCAGCAAGGGTCGATATGGCTACACCTTC. Protein sequence: CASSKGRYGYTF. The chain combines TRBV21-1 with TRBJ1-2. TRBV21-1 is a listed pseudogene. The CDR3 has 12 residues.

This chain uses TRBV19 with TRBJ1-2; D remains unclear. The CDR3 has 11 residues. Germline V gives CDR1 LNHDA, CDR2 SQIVND (reference sequence). Between the trimmed V and J ends, which lost 5 bases and 6 bases, there was a span of 7 bases. CDR3 sequence reads: CASSLGDGYTF. CDR3 nucleotide sequence: TGTGCCAGTAGTCTTGGGGATGGCTACACCTTC.

J is TRBJ1-3 and V is TRBV29-1, with TRBD1 as a possible D gene (5 bases). CDR1 is SQVTM and CDR2 is ANQGSEA in the germline V gene. Trimming removed 7 bases at V and 6 bases at J, with 13 bases between. The CDR3 has 12 residues. The DNA for the CDR3 is TGCAGCGCCTTTGGCAGGGAAAACACCATATATTTT. Amino acid sequence: CSAFGRENTIYF. Based on the CDR3 plus reference TRBV29-1 and TRBJ1-3, the full variable domain is SAVISQKPSRDICQRGTSLTIQCQVDSQVTMMFWYRQQPGQSLTLIATANQGSEATYESGFVIDKFPISRPNLTFSTLTVSNMSPEDSSIYLCSAFGRENTIYFGEGSWLTVV.

CDR3 loop: CASSEALSGGYTDTQYF. The CDR3 DNA sequence: TGTGCCAGCAGTGAAGCGCTTAGCGGGGGATACACAGATACGCAGTATTTT. The V call is TRBV2, the J call TRBJ2-3; 9 bases agree with TRBD2. The CDR3 sequence is 17 residues long. V shed 0 bases, J shed 2 bases, and the junction held 6 bases outside the gene matches. Germline V gene sequence: CDR1 SNHLY, CDR2 FYNNEI.

The chain couples TRBV12-5 to TRBJ1-4; D possibly corresponds to TRBD1 (5 bases). CDR3 length equals 17 residues. Trimming shortened V by 4 bases and J by 0 bases, and 15 bases separated the two germline ends. From germline, CDR1 is LGHNT and CDR2 FRNRAP. CDR3 sequence (DNA): TGTGCTAGTGGTTATCCCGGGACCGACACAACTAATGAAAAACTGTTTTTT. It is translated as CASGYPGTDTTNEKLFF. The full variable domain, with the rest looked up from reference TRBV12-5 and TRBJ1-4, is DARVTQTPRHKVTEMGQEVTMRCQPILGHNTVFWYRQTMMQGLELLAYFRNRAPLDDSGMPKDRFSAEMPDATLATLKIQPSEPRDSAVYFCASGYPGTDTTNEKLFFGSGTQLSVL.